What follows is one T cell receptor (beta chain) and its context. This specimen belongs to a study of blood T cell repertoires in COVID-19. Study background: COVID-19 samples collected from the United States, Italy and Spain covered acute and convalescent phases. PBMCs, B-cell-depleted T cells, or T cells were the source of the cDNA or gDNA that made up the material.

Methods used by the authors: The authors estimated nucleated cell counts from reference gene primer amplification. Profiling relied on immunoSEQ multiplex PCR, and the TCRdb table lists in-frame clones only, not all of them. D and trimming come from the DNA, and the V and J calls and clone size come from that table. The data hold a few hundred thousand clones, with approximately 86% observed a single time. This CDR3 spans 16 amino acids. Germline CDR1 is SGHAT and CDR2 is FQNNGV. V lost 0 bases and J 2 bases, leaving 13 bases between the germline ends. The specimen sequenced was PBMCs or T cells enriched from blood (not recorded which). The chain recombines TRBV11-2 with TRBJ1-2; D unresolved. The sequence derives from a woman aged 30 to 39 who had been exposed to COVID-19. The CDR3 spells CASSLDYRVTNYGYTF. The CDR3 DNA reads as TGTGCCAGCAGCTTAGATTACAGAGTGACCAACTATGGCTACACCTTC.